Listed here are 8 T cell receptor beta chains from one sample, sequenced in a study of T cell repertoires in cytomegalovirus infection. Each CDR3 protein is one row after TCRdb ran MiXCR on the reads. The table includes approximately 150,000 distinct CDR3 sequences, 5% to 6.5% detected once. Input material: PBMCs. All receptors come from a human donor in good health (CMV status not recorded). Some clones in this sample may be carry-over from other donors' samples.

The sample holds many counts of this clonotype. The CDR3 loop is CASSDRQLSTDTQYF. CDR3 in DNA: TGTGCCAGCAGCGACAGACAGCTTAGCACAGATACGCAGTATTTT. V is TRBV7-8 and J is TRBJ2-3; a possible D gene is TRBD1 (5 bases). The germline V gene encodes CDR1 SGHVS and CDR2 FQNEAQ. The CDR3 is 15 residues long. Between the trimmed V and J ends, which lost 5 bases and 0 bases, there was a span of 12 bases.

This clonotype has at least ten counts. The chain links TRBV7-2 to TRBJ1-1, with a possible D match to TRBD1 (5 bases). This CDR3 spans 15 amino acids. V lost 8 bases, J lost 0 bases, and 16 bases lay in between. Germline V gene lookup returns CDR1 SGHTA and CDR2 FQGNSA. The CDR3 region is CASSPTRTMNTEAFF. DNA of the CDR3: TGTGCCAGCTCCCCGACTAGGACAATGAACACTGAAGCTTTCTTT.

In this sample, this clonotype turned up many times. The rearrangement joins TRBV6-2 or TRBV6-3 to TRBJ1-1; 7 nucleotides line up with TRBD1. The CDR3 has 14 residues. From germline, CDR1 is MNHEY and CDR2 SVGEGT. The V segment lost 4 bases and the J segment 5 bases; nucleotides outside the gene matches: 7. CDR3 bases: TGTGCCAGCAGTTCACCCGACAGGGTGACTGAAGCTTTCTTT. It specifies CASSSPDRVTEAFF.

This clonotype was counted ten times or more. The chain recombines TRBV5-8 with TRBJ2-7; D possibly matches TRBD1 or TRBD2 (5 bases each). Trimming took 3 bases from V and 7 from J, leaving 20 bases between them. The CDR3 runs to 15 residues. Germline CDR1 and CDR2: SGHTS and YDEGEE. CDR3 protein: CASSWDLPGSVEQYF. CDR3 DNA: TGTGCCAGCAGCTGGGACCTCCCGGGGTCGGTAGAGCAGTACTTC.

This clonotype was recorded at least ten times. The V call is TRBV7-3, the J call TRBJ2-3; 9 bases fit TRBD1. The junction had 9 bases not matched to a gene; V was cut back by 5 bases and J by 6 bases. This CDR3 comprises 15 residues. Germline assignment: CDR1 SGHTA and CDR2 FQGTGA. The CDR3 here is CASSARQGETDTQYF. The CDR3 nucleotides read TGTGCCAGCAGCGCGAGACAGGGGGAAACGGATACGCAGTATTTT.

This clonotype came up many times. The chain is built from TRBV4-2 and TRBJ2-3; weak D call: TRBD2 (5 bases). This CDR3 region has 16 residues. Trimming shortened V by 4 bases and J by 2 bases, and 16 bases separated the two germline ends. Per the germline V gene, CDR1 is LGHNA and CDR2 is YNFKEQ. CDR3 nucleotides: TGTGCCAGCAGCCGAGAGACAAGCGGATCCACAGATACGCAGTATTTT. It specifies CASSRETSGSTDTQYF.

At least ten counts were recorded for this clonotype. The chain uses TRBV7-9 and TRBJ1-6; possibly TRBD1 for D (5 bases). The V gene's germline CDR1 is SEHNR and CDR2 FQNEAQ (reference sequence). The CDR3 contains 16 residues. V gave up 6 bases and J gave up 5 bases, with 17 bases separating them. The CDR3, as DNA: TGTGCCAGCAGTCCCCCCGGGGGTAAGGATAATTCACCCCTCCACTTT. This gives the protein CASSPPGGKDNSPLHF.

The chain has TRBV27 and TRBJ1-5; D is perhaps TRBD1 (5 bases). The CDR3 contains 13 residues. Germline V gene lookup returns CDR1 MNHEY and CDR2 SMNVEV (reference sequence). V lost 4 bases to trimming and J lost 7 bases, with 11 bases between them. DNA of the CDR3: TGTGCCAGCAGTTCTCAGACAGCGCAGCCCCAGCATTTT. Translating gives CASSSQTAQPQHF.